A single sample is the source of the 9 T cell receptor beta chains below, sequenced in a study of blood T cell repertoires in COVID-19. TCRdb's copy holds only in-frame clones and misses some; the assay was immunoSEQ multiplex PCR. The top ten hold about 4% of the sample, which has about 270,000 clones, approximately 90% seen once. The specimen was PBMCs or T cells enriched from blood (not recorded which). Source of these receptors: a woman between 25 and 40 years old with acute COVID-19.

The chain is built from TRBV5-1 and TRBJ1-5; no clear D. V was trimmed by 7 bases and J by 5 bases, leaving 16 bases between them. CDR1 is SGHRS and CDR2 is YFSETQ in the germline V gene. There are 14 residues in the CDR3. CDR3 amino acids: CASRLGQEDQPQHF. The CDR3 nucleotides are TGCGCCAGCCGGCTAGGGCAGGAGGATCAGCCCCAGCATTTT.

V and J are TRBV12-3 or TRBV12-4 and TRBJ1-4; D is unresolved. The V gene lost 6 bases and the J gene lost 6 bases, with 11 bases spanning the gap. This CDR3 comprises 13 residues. The CDR3 coding sequence is TGTGCCAGCAGGCCTGGAGAGTATGAAAAACTGTTTTTT. Encoded protein: CASRPGEYEKLFF.

The chain carries TRBV6-6 and TRBJ2-2; no definite D call. V shed 6 bases and J shed 6 bases, with 8 bases lying between them. Looked up from germline, CDR1 is MNHNY and CDR2 is SVGAGI (reference sequence). The CDR3 runs 12 residues. This CDR3 is CASSPSPGELFF. For the CDR3, the DNA is TGTGCCAGCAGCCCTTCCCCCGGGGAGCTGTTTTTT.

The CDR3 coding sequence is TGTGCCACCAGCAATACAGGGGGCGGGATCTATGGCTACACCTTC. Amino acids: CATSNTGGGIYGYTF. The V gene is TRBV15, the J gene TRBJ1-2; TRBD1 matches at 9 bases. CDR3 size: 15 residues. The ends lost 4 bases at V and 4 bases at J; junction bases unmatched: 7. The germline V gene encodes CDR1 LNHNV and CDR2 YYDKDF (reference sequence).

The genes are TRBV25-1 and TRBJ2-1, with TRBD1 matching over 7 bases. The germline gives CDR1 MGHDK, CDR2 SYGVNS. V was clipped by 4 bases and J by 2 bases; unmatched bases: 5. CDR3 length equals 15 residues. The CDR3 bases are TGTGCCAGCAGTGTCCGACAGGGACCCTACAATGAGCAGTTCTTC. Encoded protein: CASSVRQGPYNEQFF.

The chain links TRBV5-1 to TRBJ2-3; D is uncertain. The CDR3 runs to 15 residues. Germline V gene sequence: CDR1 SGHRS, CDR2 YFSETQ. V lost 0 bases to trimming and J lost 1 base, with 9 bases between them. The CDR3 nucleotides read TGCGCCAGCAGCTTGGAGCTAGTAGGCACAGATACGCAGTATTTT. Protein product: CASSLELVGTDTQYF.

This chain uses TRBV27 with TRBJ2-3; 10 nucleotides align to TRBD1. J gave up 3 bases and V 5 bases, and 5 bases lay outside the gene matches. The CDR3 consists of 15 residues. Germline loops: CDR1 MNHEY, CDR2 SMNVEV (reference sequence). CDR3 amino acids: CASSPWTGGTDTQYF. The CDR3 DNA reads TGTGCCAGCAGTCCCTGGACAGGGGGAACAGATACGCAGTATTTT.

The V and J genes are TRBV10-3 and TRBJ1-1; TRBD1 aligns across 9 bases. The CDR3 sequence is 12 residues long. V gave up 10 bases and J gave up 5 bases; unmatched junction bases: 5. CDR1 and CDR2 (germline): ENHRY, SYGVKD. DNA of the CDR3: TGTGCCACCGAGACAGGGGGGACTGAAGCTTTCTTT. It is translated as CATETGGTEAFF.

The chain is built from TRBV3-1 (or the pseudogene TRBV3-2) and TRBJ2-2; TRBD2 matches at 10 bases. The CDR3 consists of 15 residues. The germline V gene has CDR1 LGHDT and CDR2 YNNKEL (reference sequence). V shed 3 bases, J shed 6 bases, and the junction held 4 bases outside the gene matches. The chain's CDR3 is CASSQGLALPGELFF. CDR3 DNA sequence: TGTGCCAGCAGCCAGGGACTAGCGTTGCCCGGGGAGCTGTTTTTT.